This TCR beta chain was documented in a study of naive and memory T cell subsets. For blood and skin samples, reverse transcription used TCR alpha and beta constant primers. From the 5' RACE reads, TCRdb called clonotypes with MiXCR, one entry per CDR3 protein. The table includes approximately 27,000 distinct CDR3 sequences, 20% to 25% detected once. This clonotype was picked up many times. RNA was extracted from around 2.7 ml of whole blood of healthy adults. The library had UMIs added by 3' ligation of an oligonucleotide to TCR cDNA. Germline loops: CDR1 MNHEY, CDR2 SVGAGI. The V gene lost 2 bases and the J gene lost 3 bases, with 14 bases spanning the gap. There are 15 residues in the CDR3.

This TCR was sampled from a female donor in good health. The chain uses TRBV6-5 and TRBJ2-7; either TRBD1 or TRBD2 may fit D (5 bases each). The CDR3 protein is CASSYAGTGNYEQYF. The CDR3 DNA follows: TGTGCCAGCAGTTACGCTGGGACGGGAAACTACGAGCAGTACTTC.